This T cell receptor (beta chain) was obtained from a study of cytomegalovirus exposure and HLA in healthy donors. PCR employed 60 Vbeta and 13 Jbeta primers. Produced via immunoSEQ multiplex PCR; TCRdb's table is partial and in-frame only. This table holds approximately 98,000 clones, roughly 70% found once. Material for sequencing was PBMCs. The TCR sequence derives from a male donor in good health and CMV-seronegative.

The DNA for the CDR3 is TGTGCCAGCAGCTCCTCCTACAGTTACGAGCAGTACTTC. Translated: CASSSSYSYEQYF. This sequence joins TRBV7-6 and TRBJ2-7; D unclear. V lost 4 bases and J lost 4, with 11 bases in between. The CDR3 consists of 13 residues. Germline V lookup: CDR1 SGHVS, CDR2 FNYEAQ.